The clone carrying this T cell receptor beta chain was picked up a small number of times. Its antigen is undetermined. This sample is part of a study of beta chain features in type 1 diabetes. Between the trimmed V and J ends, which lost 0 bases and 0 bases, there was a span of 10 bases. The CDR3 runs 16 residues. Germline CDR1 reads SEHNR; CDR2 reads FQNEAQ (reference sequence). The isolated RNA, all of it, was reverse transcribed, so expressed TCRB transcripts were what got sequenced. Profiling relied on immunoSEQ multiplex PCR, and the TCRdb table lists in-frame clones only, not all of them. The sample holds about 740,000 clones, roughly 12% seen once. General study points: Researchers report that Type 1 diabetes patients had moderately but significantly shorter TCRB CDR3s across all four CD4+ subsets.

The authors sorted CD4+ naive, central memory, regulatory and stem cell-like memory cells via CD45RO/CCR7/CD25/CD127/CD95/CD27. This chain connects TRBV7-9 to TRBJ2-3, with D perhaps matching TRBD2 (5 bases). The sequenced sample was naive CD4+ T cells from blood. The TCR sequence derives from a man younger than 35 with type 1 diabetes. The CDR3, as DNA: TGTGCCAGCAGCTTAGCTGGCCTAGCTAGCACAGATACGCAGTATTTT. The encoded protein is CASSLAGLASTDTQYF.